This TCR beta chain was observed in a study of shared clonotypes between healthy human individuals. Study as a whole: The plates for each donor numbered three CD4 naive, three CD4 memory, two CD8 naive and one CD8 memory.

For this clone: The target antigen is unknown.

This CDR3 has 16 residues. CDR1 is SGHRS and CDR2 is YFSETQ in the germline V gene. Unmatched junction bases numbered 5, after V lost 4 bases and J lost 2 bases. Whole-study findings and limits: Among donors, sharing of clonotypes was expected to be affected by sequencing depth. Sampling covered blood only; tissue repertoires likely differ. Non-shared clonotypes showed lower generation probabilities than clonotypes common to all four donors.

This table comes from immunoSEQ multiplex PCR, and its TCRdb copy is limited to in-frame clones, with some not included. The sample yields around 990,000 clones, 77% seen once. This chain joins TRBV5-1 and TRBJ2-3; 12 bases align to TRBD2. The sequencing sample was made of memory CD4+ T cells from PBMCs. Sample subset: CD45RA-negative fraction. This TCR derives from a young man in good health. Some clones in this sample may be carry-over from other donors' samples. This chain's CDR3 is CASSTGLAGFTDTQYF. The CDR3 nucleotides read TGCGCCAGCAGCACAGGACTAGCGGGATTCACAGATACGCAGTATTTT.